This TCR beta chain emerged from a study of blood T cells in healthy people across ages. As to this clonotype: Its antigen is not known.

Germline loops: CDR1 SGHRS, CDR2 YFSETQ. V was cut by 1 base and J by 3 bases, with 13 bases left in between. This CDR3 region has 16 residues. In terms of origin and age, donors were healthy Caucasian individuals from Russia aged about 6 to 90. Sample-barcoded 5' priming and a J-beta primer mix drove a second PCR of about 7 to 11 cycles. Each cDNA molecule carried a tag from a template-switch adaptor that contained 12 random nucleotides. TCRdb redid the calling of the 5' RACE reads with MiXCR, one entry per CDR3 protein. The sample has roughly 1.9 million distinct CDR3 sequences, roughly two fifths seen once. Overall study results and limits: Naive CD4+ cell counts and diversity both ran higher in long-lived than in aged donors. Per million T cells, the diversity of TCR beta decreased roughly linearly as age advanced.

This receptor was obtained from a human donor in good health. This chain uses TRBV5-1 with TRBJ2-2; D not resolved. The sequencing input was blood. CDR3 in amino acids: CASSLRSQADTGELFF. CDR3 sequence (DNA): TGCGCCAGCAGCTTGCGTAGCCAGGCTGACACCGGGGAGCTGTTTTTT.